Presented here are 22 T cell receptor beta chains from one specimen sequenced in a study of metastatic and nonmetastatic thyroid tumors. TCRdb ran MiXCR on the PCR reads. Here the sample spans about 89,000 clones, 9.5% to 15% being singletons. Thyroid surgery was preceded by no treatment in any patient. The sequenced sample was tumor tissue. Source of these receptors: a female donor with papillary thyroid cancer or a benign thyroid nodule (not recorded which). Some clones in this sample may be carry-over from other donors' samples.

This clone was detected many times. The gene calls are TRBV5-1 and TRBJ2-1; 10 bases map to TRBD2. The V segment lost 4 bases and the J segment 9 bases; nucleotides outside the gene matches: 10. The CDR3 length is 15 residues. Germline V gene data show CDR1 as SGHRS and CDR2 as YFSETQ. The CDR3 loop is CASSLMASGGTEQFF. As DNA, the CDR3 is TGCGCCAGCAGCCTGATGGCTAGCGGGGGTACTGAGCAGTTCTTC. The variable domain in full, with the rest retrieved from reference TRBV5-1 and TRBJ2-1, is KAGVTQTPRYLIKTRGQQVTLSCSPISGHRSVSWYQQTPGQGLQFLFEYFSETQRNKGNFPGRFSGRQFSNSRSEMNVSTLELGDSALYLCASSLMASGGTEQFFGPGTRLTVL.

This clone was seen repeatedly, ten times or more. Different DNA sequences within this sample yield the same CDR3. This chain uses TRBV15 with TRBJ2-5, with D perhaps being TRBD1 or TRBD2 (6 bases each). CDR3 size: 16 residues. CDR1 is LNHNV, CDR2 YYDKDF, per germline (reference sequence). The V gene lost 3 bases and the J gene lost 0 bases, with 14 bases spanning the gap. The CDR3: CATSSPLGGYQETQYF. In nucleotides, the CDR3 is TGTGCCACCAGCAGCCCACTCGGGGGCTACCAAGAGACCCAGTACTTC.

In the case of this clone: A much larger clonotype is one base distant, so this may be a read error. CDR3 DNA sequence: TGTGCCAGCAGCTTAGAAGAGGCTCAAGATACCCAGTACTTC. It specifies CASSLEEAQDTQYF. The rearrangement uses TRBV7-8 and TRBJ2-5; D is undetermined. CDR1 and CDR2 (germline): SGHVS, FQNEAQ. CDR3 length: 14 residues.

In the case of this clone: One base away lies a much larger clone, so this may be a sequencing read error. The chain combines TRBV20-1 with TRBJ2-4; TRBD1 matches 10 bases. CDR3 length equals 15 residues. After removal of 6 bases from V and 8 bases from J, the junction contained 13 bases not matched to a gene. CDR1 and CDR2 from the germline V gene are DFQATT and SNEGSKA (reference sequence). CDR3 residues: CSATPRGQGVDIQYF. The CDR3 region has the DNA TGCAGTGCGACACCGAGAGGACAGGGGGTCGACATTCAGTACTTC.

The rearrangement uses TRBV28 and TRBJ1-5; D remains ambiguous. The CDR3 contains 15 residues. The ends were cut back, 7 bases at V and 3 bases at J, with 16 bases in the middle. Germline lookup yields CDR1 MDHEN and CDR2 SYDVKM. The CDR3 here is CASILTGYINQPQHF. In DNA form, the CDR3 reads TGTGCCAGCATTTTGACGGGGTATATCAATCAGCCCCAGCATTTT.

The gene calls are TRBV6-1 and TRBJ1-1, with 8 nucleotides matching TRBD1. Trimming removed 4 bases from V and 2 bases from J; junction bases left unmatched: 3. Germline CDR1 and CDR2: MNHNS and SASEGT. CDR3 length: 14 residues. In nucleotides, the CDR3 is TGTGCCAGCAGTGGACAGGGGAAAAACACTGAAGCTTTCTTT. It translates to CASSGQGKNTEAFF.

This clone was counted between two and nine times. Given a much more abundant clone one base away, this may be a read error. The chain combines TRBV2 with TRBJ1-1; perhaps TRBD1 as D (6 bases). The CDR3 contains 12 residues. Germline V gene sequence: CDR1 SNHLY, CDR2 FYNNEI. V lost 9 bases, J lost 5 bases, and 13 bases lay in between. CDR3 DNA sequence: TGTGCCAGAACCCAGACAGGAACTGAAGCTTTCTTT. Encoded protein: CARTQTGTEAFF.

This clone was detected many times. This sequence joins TRBV5-1 and TRBJ1-1; 7 positions match TRBD1. Germline CDR1 and CDR2: SGHRS and YFSETQ. V dropped 1 base and J dropped 0; count of bases not matched to a gene: 9. This CDR3 comprises 17 residues. As DNA, the CDR3 is TGCGCCAGCAGCTTGCGGACAGGAGTAAATTTGAACACTGAAGCTTTCTTT. Its translation: CASSLRTGVNLNTEAFF.

To note about this clone: A read error is possible here, since a much larger clone lies one base away. CDR3 loop: CTSSQEFAGGPWAGELFF. In DNA, the CDR3 is TGCACCAGCAGCCAAGAATTCGCGGGAGGGCCTTGGGCCGGGGAGCTGTTTTTT. The gene calls are TRBV4-1 and TRBJ2-2, with 9 bases aligning to TRBD2. The germline CDR1 and CDR2 sequences are MGHRA and YSYEKL. The CDR3 contains 18 residues.

This clone was counted at least ten times. This rearrangement joins TRBV30 to TRBJ1-2; perhaps TRBD1 as D (6 bases). CDR3 length: 14 amino acids. Looked up from germline, CDR1 is GTSNPN and CDR2 is SVGIG (reference sequence). V was shortened by 0 bases and J by 4 bases, with 12 bases between the two germline ends. The CDR3 DNA sequence: TGTGCCTGGAGTGTACCGCAGGGGAGCTATGGCTACACCTTC. It is translated as CAWSVPQGSYGYTF.

This clone was seen ten or more times. Different DNA sequences within this sample yield the same CDR3. The chain is built from TRBV28 and TRBJ2-2, with unresolved D. This CDR3 is 13 amino acids long. CDR1 and CDR2 from the germline V gene are MDHEN and SYDVKM. Between the trimmed V and J ends, which lost 3 bases and 5 bases, there was a span of 7 bases. The CDR3: CASSLIPTGELFF. Here the CDR3 DNA reads TGTGCCAGCAGTTTGATCCCGACCGGGGAGCTGTTTTTT.

This clone was counted ten times or more. The rearrangement uses TRBV20-1 and TRBJ2-1; 13 positions agree with TRBD2. This CDR3 contains 16 residues. The junction had 8 bases not matched to a gene; V was cut back by 4 bases and J by 5 bases. Germline V gene lookup returns CDR1 DFQATT and CDR2 SNEGSKA (reference sequence). The CDR3 region is CSATPPGLAGNNEQFF. Here the CDR3 DNA reads TGCAGTGCTACTCCGCCGGGACTAGCGGGGAACAATGAGCAGTTCTTC.

This clone was recorded many times. The chain combines TRBV4-1 with TRBJ1-2; 10 bases are shared with TRBD1. Germline V gives CDR1 MGHRA, CDR2 YSYEKL. V shed 5 bases and J 4 bases; nucleotides not matched to a gene: 7. CDR3 size: 15 residues. Written as DNA, the CDR3 is TGCGCCAGCAGCTTGACCGGGACAGGGGCCTATGGCTACACCTTC. Encoded protein: CASSLTGTGAYGYTF.

This clone was seen many times. The genes are TRBV2 and TRBJ2-7; 11 bases fit TRBD2. CDR1 SNHLY and CDR2 FYNNEI come from the germline V gene. The CDR3 is made up of 15 amino acids. Unmatched junction bases numbered 6, after V lost 5 bases and J lost 3 bases. In DNA, the CDR3 is TGTGCCAGCAGTCAAACTAGCGGGAGCGGCTACGAGCAGTACTTC. This encodes CASSQTSGSGYEQYF.

This clone was seen ten or more times. The chain employs TRBV11-2 and TRBJ1-1, with no clear D. The ends were cut back, 5 bases at V and 6 bases at J, with 13 bases in the middle. The CDR3 is 13 residues long. Per germline, CDR1 SGHAT and CDR2 FQNNGV. CDR3 region: CASSPDPRAEAFF. The CDR3 coding sequence is TGTGCCAGCAGCCCCGACCCAAGGGCTGAAGCTTTCTTT.

This clone showed up many times. This rearrangement joins TRBV19 to TRBJ2-1, with D tentatively TRBD1 (6 bases). V gave up 6 bases and J gave up 8 bases, with 14 bases separating them. Germline CDR1 reads LNHDA; CDR2 reads SQIVND (reference sequence). This CDR3 has 13 residues. CDR3 DNA sequence: TGTGCCAGTAGAACCGGACAGACCGATGAGCAGTTCTTC. This codes for CASRTGQTDEQFF.

This clone was observed many times. The chain couples TRBV19 to TRBJ1-5, with D tentatively TRBD1 (6 bases). Germline V gene sequence: CDR1 LNHDA, CDR2 SQIVND (reference sequence). The CDR3 totals 16 residues. Trimming cost V 5 bases and J 2 bases, with 16 bases left between them. The CDR3 coding sequence is TGTGCCAGTAGTCCTCTAGGGGGGTTCGGCAATCAGCCCCAGCATTTT. Translation: CASSPLGGFGNQPQHF.

There are a few counts of this clone. This may be a read error, as it is one base from a much larger clone. This chain links TRBV19 with TRBJ1-1; perhaps TRBD1 as D (6 bases). The CDR3 consists of 18 residues. The germline V gene has CDR1 LNHDA and CDR2 SQIVND (reference sequence). V was shortened by 3 bases and J by 1 base, with 21 bases between the two germline ends. CDR3 DNA sequence: TGTGCCAGTAGTATCGGACCCCACAGGGATAGTAGGAACACTGAAGCTTTCTTT. Translated: CASSIGPHRDSRNTEAFF.

This clone was observed many times. DNA of the CDR3: TGTGCCAGCAGCCCCCGGACAGGAGACTATGGCTACACCTTC. The encoded protein is CASSPRTGDYGYTF. The rearrangement uses TRBV9 and TRBJ1-2; 7 bases line up with TRBD1. V dropped 4 bases and J dropped 3; count of bases not matched to a gene: 6. Germline CDR1 and CDR2: SGDLS and YYNGEE. The length of the CDR3 is 14 residues.

This clone came up many times. The V gene is TRBV7-9, the J gene TRBJ2-1, with unresolved D. Germline V gene lookup returns CDR1 SEHNR and CDR2 FQNEAQ (reference sequence). The length of the CDR3 is 13 residues. Trimming shortened V by 2 bases and J by 10 bases, and 12 bases separated the two germline ends. The DNA of the CDR3 is TGTGCCAGCAGCTTACCCCTGACCGACGAGCAGTTCTTC. Protein sequence: CASSLPLTDEQFF. Using reference TRBV7-9 and TRBJ2-1 for the parts outside the CDR3, the full variable domain is DTGVSQNPRHKITKRGQNVTFRCDPISEHNRLYWYRQTLGQGPEFLTYFQNEAQLEKSRLLSDRFSAERPKGSFSTLEIQRTEQGDSAMYLCASSLPLTDEQFFGPGTRLTVL.

This chain links TRBV6-2 or TRBV6-3 with TRBJ1-1, with a tentative D call TRBD1 (6 bases). This CDR3 has 19 residues. V shed 6 bases and J shed 2 bases, with 28 bases lying between them. Germline loops: CDR1 MNHEY, CDR2 SVGEGT. The CDR3 region has the DNA TGTGCCAGCAGGCACCGGCGTGGGACGGGACACTTTCCTAACACTGAAGCTTTCTTT. Its protein is CASRHRRGTGHFPNTEAFF.

Ten or more counts support this clone. The chain is built from TRBV5-1 and TRBJ2-7; D is uncertain. The V end was cut by 6 bases, the J end by 4 bases, with 17 bases between. This CDR3 is built from 14 residues. The germline V gene has CDR1 SGHRS and CDR2 YFSETQ. The CDR3 DNA reads as TGCGCCAGCACGCCGGACGGGCTAGGATACGAGCAGTACTTC. It translates to CASTPDGLGYEQYF.